These 3 T cell receptor beta chains were all obtained from the same sample, sequenced in a study of technical replicates of blood from several donors. Some clones are missing from TCRdb's copy, which holds only in-frame ones; the method was immunoSEQ multiplex PCR. The sample lists over 70,000 clones; 85% to 95% were seen once. Material for sequencing was T cells isolated from PBMCs. These receptors were obtained from a human donor in good health.

This rearrangement joins TRBV9 to TRBJ2-2; possible D gene TRBD2, 6 bases. The CDR3 extends over 15 amino acids. The ends were cut back, 4 bases at V and 7 bases at J, with 17 bases in the middle. The germline V gene has CDR1 SGDLS and CDR2 YYNGEE. CDR3 protein: CASSPLGRIGGELFF. Written as DNA, the CDR3 is TGTGCCAGCAGCCCACTGGGGAGGATCGGCGGGGAGCTGTTTTTT.

The chain joins TRBV7-9 to TRBJ1-2, with 7 bases identical to TRBD1. This CDR3 region has 13 residues. Germline CDR1 SEHNR, CDR2 FQNEAQ (reference sequence). V shed 4 bases, J shed 3 bases, and the junction held 2 bases outside the gene matches. CDR3 sequence reads: CASSSGQDYGYTF. CDR3 coding DNA: TGTGCCAGCAGCTCCGGACAGGACTATGGCTACACCTTC.

V and J are TRBV2 and TRBJ2-2; perhaps TRBD2 as D (6 bases). The ends were cut back, 11 bases at V and 5 bases at J, with 15 bases in the middle. Germline V CDR1 and CDR2: SNHLY, FYNNEI. CDR3 length: 13 amino acids. CDR3 in amino acids: CAFSGEATGELFF. The CDR3 coding sequence is TGTGCCTTCTCGGGGGAGGCAACCGGGGAGCTGTTTTTT. The full variable domain, completed using reference TRBV2 and TRBJ2-2, is EPEVTQTPSHQVTQMGQEVILRCVPISNHLYFYWYRQILGQKVEFLVSFYNNEISEKSEIFDDQFSVERPDGSNFTLKIRSTKLEDSAMYFCAFSGEATGELFFGEGSRLTVL.